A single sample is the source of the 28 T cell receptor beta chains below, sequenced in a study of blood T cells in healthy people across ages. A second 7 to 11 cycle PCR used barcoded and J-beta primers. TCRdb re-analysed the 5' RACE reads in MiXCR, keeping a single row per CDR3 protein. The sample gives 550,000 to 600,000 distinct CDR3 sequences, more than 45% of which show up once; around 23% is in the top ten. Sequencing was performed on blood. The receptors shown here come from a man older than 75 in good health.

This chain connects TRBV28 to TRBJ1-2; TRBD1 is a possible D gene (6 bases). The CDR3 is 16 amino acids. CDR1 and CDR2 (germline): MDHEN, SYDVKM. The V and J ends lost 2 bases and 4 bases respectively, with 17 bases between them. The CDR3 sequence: CASSLDFVAGVYGYTF. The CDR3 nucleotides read TGTGCCAGCAGTTTAGATTTTGTGGCAGGGGTCTATGGCTACACCTTC.

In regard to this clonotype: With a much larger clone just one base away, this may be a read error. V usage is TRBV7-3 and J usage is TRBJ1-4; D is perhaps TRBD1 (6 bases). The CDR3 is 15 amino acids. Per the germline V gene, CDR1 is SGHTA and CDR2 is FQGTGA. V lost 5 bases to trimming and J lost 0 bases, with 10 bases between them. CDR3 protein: CASSPRQATNEKLFF. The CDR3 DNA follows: TGTGCCAGCAGCCCCCGACAGGCAACTAATGAAAAACTGTTTTTT.

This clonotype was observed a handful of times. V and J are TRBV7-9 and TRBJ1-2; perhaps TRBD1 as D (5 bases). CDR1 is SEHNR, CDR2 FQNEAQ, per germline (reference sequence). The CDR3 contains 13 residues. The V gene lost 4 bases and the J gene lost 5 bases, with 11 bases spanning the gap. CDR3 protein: CASSSGPMYGYTF. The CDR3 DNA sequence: TGTGCCAGCAGCTCGGGACCGATGTATGGCTACACCTTC.

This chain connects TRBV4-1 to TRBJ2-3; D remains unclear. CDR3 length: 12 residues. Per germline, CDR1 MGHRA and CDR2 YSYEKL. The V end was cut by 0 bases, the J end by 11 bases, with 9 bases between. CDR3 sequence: CASSQENGQQYF. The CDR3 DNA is TGCGCCAGCAGCCAAGAGAACGGCCAGCAGTATTTT.

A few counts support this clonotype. CDR3 sequence reads: CATSDLDDGTPYEQYF. CDR3 in DNA: TGTGCCACCAGTGATTTAGACGACGGGACTCCCTACGAGCAGTACTTC. This chain connects TRBV24-1 to TRBJ2-7; possibly TRBD2 for D (6 bases). The germline V gene has CDR1 KGHDR and CDR2 SFDVKD. CDR3 length equals 16 residues. The V gene lost 1 base and the J gene lost 2 bases, with 14 bases spanning the gap.

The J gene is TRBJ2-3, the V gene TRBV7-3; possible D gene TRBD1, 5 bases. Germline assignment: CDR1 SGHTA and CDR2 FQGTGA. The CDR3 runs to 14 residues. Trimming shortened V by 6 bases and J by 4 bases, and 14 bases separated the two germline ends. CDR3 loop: CASSPQGWADTQYF. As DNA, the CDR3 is TGTGCCAGCAGTCCCCAGGGATGGGCAGATACGCAGTATTTT.

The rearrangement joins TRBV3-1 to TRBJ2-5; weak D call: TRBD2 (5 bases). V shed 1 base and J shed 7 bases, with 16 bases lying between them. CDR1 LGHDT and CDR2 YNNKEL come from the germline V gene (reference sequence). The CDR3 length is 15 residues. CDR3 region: CASSQGSGGGRTQYF. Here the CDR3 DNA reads TGTGCCAGCAGCCAAGGGTCCGGAGGAGGAAGGACCCAGTACTTC.

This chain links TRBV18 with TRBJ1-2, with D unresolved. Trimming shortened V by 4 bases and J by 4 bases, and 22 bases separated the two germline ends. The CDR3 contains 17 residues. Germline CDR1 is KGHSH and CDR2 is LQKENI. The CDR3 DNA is TGTGCCAGCTCACGAGGTTGGGTCGCCAAATCCGGCTATGGCTACACCTTC. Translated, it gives CASSRGWVAKSGYGYTF.

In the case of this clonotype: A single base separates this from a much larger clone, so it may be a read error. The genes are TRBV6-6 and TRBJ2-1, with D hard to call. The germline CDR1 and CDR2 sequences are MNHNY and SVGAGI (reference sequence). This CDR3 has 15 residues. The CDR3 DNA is TGTGCCAGCAGCTCTGACGTGAGCTCCTGCAATGAGCAGTTCTTC. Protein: CASSSDVSSCNEQFF.

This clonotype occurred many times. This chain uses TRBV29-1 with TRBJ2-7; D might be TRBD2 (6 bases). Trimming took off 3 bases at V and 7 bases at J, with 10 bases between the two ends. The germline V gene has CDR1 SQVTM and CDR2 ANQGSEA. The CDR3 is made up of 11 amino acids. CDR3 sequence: CSVDRAGEQYF. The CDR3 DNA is TGCAGCGTTGACAGGGCGGGAGAGCAGTACTTC.

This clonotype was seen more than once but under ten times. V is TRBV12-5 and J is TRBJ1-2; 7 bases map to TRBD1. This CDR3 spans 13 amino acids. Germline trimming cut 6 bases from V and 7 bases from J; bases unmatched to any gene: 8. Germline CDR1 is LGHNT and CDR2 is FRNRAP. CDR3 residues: CASGSGDRFGYTF. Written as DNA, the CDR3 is TGTGCTAGTGGCAGCGGGGACAGATTTGGCTACACCTTC. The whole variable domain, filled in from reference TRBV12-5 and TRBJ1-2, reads DARVTQTPRHKVTEMGQEVTMRCQPILGHNTVFWYRQTMMQGLELLAYFRNRAPLDDSGMPKDRFSAEMPDATLATLKIQPSEPRDSAVYFCASGSGDRFGYTFGSGTRLTVV.

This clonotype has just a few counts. CDR3 in DNA: TGTGCTAGTGGTTTGGATTCCTGGGGTCCCTATGGCTACACCTTC. Protein: CASGLDSWGPYGYTF. The V and J genes are TRBV12-5 and TRBJ1-2; D remains unclear. The CDR3 is 15 residues long. From germline, CDR1 is LGHNT and CDR2 FRNRAP. V was trimmed by 1 base and J by 4 bases, leaving 13 bases between them.

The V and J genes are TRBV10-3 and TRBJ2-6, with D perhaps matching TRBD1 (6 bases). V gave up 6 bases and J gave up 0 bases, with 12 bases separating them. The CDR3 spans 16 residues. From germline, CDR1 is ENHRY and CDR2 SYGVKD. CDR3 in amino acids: CAIRNRDPSGANVLTF. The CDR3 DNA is TGTGCCATCAGGAACAGGGACCCCTCTGGGGCCAACGTCCTGACTTTC.

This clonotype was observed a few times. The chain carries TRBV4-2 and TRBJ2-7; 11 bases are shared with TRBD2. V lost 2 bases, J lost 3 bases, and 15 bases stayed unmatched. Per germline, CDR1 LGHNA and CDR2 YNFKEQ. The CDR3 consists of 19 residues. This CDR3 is CASSQTSFLGLAGGYEQYF. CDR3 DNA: TGTGCCAGCAGCCAAACCAGCTTCTTGGGGCTAGCGGGGGGCTACGAGCAGTACTTC.

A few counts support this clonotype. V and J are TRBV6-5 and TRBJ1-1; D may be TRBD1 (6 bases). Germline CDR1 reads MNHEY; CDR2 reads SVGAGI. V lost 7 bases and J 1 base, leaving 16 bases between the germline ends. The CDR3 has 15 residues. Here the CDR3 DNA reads TGTGCCAGCATCCCACGGGGACACGCGAACACTGAAGCTTTCTTT. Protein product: CASIPRGHANTEAFF.

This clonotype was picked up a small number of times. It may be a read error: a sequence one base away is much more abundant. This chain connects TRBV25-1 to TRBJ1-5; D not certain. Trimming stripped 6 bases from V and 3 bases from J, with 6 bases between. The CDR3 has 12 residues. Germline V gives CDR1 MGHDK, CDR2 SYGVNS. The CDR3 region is CASSAANQPQHF. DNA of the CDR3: TGTGCCAGCAGCGCCGCCAATCAGCCCCAGCATTTT.

In nucleotides, the CDR3 is TGCAGTGCTAGAGGTGGGGCAGCGGCGGTGGACACTGAAGCTTTCTTT. As protein: CSARGGAAAVDTEAFF. The V call is TRBV20-1, the J call TRBJ1-1, with D perhaps TRBD1 (5 bases). The CDR3 is made up of 16 amino acids. Between the trimmed V and J ends, which lost 1 base and 3 bases, there was a span of 18 bases. Germline V gene lookup returns CDR1 DFQATT and CDR2 SNEGSKA (reference sequence).

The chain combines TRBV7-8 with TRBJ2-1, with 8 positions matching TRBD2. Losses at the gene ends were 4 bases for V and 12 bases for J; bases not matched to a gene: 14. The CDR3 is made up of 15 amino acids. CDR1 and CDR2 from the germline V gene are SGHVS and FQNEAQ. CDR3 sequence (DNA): TGTGCCAGCAGCTCGCGGGGGGCGGGGGTTGTACGGCAGTTCTTC. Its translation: CASSSRGAGVVRQFF.

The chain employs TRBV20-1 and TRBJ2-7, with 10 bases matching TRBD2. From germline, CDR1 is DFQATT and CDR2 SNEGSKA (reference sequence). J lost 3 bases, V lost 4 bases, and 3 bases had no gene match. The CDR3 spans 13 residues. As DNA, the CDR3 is TGCAGTGCTATTTCTAGCGGGAGCTACGAGCAGTACTTC. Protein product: CSAISSGSYEQYF.

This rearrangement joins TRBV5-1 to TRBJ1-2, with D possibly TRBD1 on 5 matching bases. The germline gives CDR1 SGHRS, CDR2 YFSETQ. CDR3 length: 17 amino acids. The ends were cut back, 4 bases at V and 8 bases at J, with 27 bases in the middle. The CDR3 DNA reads TGCGCCAGCAGCCCGACCCCTGGAGGTCCTGGGGGGGGAGGCTACACCTTC. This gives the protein CASSPTPGGPGGGGYTF.

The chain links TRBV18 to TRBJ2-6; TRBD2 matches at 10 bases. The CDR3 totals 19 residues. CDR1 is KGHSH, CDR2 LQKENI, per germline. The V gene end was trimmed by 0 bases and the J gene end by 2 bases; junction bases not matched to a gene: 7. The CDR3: CASSPPLAGDRPGANVLTF. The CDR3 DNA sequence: TGTGCCAGCTCACCACCGCTAGCGGGAGACCGGCCTGGGGCCAACGTCCTGACTTTC.

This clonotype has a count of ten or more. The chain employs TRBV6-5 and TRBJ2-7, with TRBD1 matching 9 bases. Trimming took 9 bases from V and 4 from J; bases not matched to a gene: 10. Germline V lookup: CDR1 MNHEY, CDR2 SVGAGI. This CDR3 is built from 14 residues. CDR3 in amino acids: CASWRTGGAYEQYF. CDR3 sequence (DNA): TGTGCCAGTTGGAGAACAGGGGGCGCTTACGAGCAGTACTTC.

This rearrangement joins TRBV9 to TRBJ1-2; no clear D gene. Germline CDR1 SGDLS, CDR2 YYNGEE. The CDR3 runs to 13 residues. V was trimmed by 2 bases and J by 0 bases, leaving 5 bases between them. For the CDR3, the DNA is TGTGCCAGCAGCGTCGAGTCTAACTATGGCTACACCTTC. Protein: CASSVESNYGYTF.

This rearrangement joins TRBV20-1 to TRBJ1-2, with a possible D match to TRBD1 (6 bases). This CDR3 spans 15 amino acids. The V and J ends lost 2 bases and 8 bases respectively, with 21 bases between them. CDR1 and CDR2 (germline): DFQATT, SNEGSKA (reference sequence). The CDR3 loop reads CSARFPGTQLSGYTF. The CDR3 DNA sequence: TGCAGTGCTAGATTCCCGGGGACACAACTCAGCGGCTACACCTTC.

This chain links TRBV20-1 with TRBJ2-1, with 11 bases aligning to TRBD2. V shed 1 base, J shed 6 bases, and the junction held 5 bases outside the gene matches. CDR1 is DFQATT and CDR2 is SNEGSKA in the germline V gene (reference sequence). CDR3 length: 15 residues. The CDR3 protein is CSARVGTSGANEQFF. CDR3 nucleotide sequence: TGCAGTGCTAGAGTTGGGACTAGCGGAGCCAATGAGCAGTTCTTC.

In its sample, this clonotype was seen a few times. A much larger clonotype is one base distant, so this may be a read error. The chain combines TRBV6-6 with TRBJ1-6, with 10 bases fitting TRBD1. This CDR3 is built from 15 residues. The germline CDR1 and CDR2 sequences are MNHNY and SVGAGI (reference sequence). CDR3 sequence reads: CASSYSGQGNSPPHF. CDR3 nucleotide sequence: TGTGCCAGCAGTTACTCGGGACAGGGGAATTCACCCCCCCACTTT.

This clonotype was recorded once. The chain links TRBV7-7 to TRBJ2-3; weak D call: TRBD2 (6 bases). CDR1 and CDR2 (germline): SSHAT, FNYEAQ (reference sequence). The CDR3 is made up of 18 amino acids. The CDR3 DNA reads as TGTGCTAGCGGCCTCCTTTGGACGTGGGTGGTTGGCACAGATACGCAGTATTTT. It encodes CASGLLWTWVVGTDTQYF. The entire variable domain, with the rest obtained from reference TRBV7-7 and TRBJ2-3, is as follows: GAGVSQSPRYKVTKRGQDVTLRCDPISSHATLYWYQQALGQGPEFLTYFNYEAQPDKSGLPSDRFSAERPEGSISTLTIQRTEQRDSAMYRCASGLLWTWVVGTDTQYFGPGTRLTVL.

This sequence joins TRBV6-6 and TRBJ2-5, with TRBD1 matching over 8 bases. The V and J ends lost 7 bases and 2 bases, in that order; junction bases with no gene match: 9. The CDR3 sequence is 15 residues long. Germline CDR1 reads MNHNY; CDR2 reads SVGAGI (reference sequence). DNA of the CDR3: TGTGCCAGCAACACAGGGGGGACCTCACAAGAGACCCAGTACTTC. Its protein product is CASNTGGTSQETQYF.